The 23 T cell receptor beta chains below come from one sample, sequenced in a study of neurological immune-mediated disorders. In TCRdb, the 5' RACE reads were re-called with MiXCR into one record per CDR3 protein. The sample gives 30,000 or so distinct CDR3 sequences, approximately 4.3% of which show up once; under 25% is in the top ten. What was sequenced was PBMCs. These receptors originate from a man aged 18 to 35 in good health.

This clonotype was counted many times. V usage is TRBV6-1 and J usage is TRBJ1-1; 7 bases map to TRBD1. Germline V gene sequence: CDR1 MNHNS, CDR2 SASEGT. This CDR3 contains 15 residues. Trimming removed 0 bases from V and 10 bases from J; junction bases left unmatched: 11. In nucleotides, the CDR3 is TGTGCCAGCAGTGAAGCGCAACGCTGGGACAGCGTAGCTTTCTTT. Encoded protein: CASSEAQRWDSVAFF.

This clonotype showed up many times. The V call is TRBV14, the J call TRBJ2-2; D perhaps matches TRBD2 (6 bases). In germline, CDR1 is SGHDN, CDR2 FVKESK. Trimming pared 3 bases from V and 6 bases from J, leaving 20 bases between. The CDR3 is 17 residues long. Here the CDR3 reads CASSHFVEGLTAGELFF. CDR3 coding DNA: TGTGCCAGCAGCCACTTTGTGGAGGGATTAACGGCCGGGGAGCTGTTTTTT.

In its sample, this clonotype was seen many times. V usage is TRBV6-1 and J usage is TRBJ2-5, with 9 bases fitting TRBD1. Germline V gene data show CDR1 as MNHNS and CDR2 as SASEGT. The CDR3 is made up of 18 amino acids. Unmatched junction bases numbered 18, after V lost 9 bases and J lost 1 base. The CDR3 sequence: CASGRDREKVALQETQYF. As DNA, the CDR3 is TGTGCCAGTGGAAGGGACAGGGAGAAAGTGGCCCTCCAAGAGACCCAGTACTTC.

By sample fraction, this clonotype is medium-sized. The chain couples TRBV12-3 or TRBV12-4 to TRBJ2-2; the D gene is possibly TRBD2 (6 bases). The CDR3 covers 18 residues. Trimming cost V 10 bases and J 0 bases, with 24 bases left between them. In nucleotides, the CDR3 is TGTGCCACCAAAGATGAGAGATTAGCGGAGACGAACACCGGGGAGCTGTTTTTT. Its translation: CATKDERLAETNTGELFF.

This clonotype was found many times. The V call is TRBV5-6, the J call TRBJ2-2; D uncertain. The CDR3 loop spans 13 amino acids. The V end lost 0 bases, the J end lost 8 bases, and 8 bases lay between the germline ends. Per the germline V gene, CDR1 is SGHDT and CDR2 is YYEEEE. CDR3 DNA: TGTGCCAGCAGCTTGGGGCGGTTAGGGGAGCTGTTTTTT. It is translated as CASSLGRLGELFF.

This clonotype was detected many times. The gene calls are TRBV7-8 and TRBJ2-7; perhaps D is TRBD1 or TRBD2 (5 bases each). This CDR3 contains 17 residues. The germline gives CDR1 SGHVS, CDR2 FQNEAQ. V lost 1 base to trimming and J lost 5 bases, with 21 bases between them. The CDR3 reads CASSLEGMFRSTNEQYF. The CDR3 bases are TGTGCCAGCAGCTTAGAGGGGATGTTCCGGTCGACTAACGAGCAGTACTTC.

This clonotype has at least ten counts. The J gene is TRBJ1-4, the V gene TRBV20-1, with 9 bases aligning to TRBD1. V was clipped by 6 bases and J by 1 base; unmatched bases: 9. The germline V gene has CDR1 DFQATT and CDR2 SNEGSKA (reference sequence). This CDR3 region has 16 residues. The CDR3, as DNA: TGCAGTGCCCCCATGCTGGGACAGGGAACTAATGAAAAACTGTTTTTT. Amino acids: CSAPMLGQGTNEKLFF.

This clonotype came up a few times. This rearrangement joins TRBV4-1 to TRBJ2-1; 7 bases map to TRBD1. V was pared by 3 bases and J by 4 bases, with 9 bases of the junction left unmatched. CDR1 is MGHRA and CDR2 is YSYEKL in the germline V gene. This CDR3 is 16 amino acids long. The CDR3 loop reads CASSQNPGQRYNEQFF. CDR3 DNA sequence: TGCGCCAGCAGCCAGAACCCGGGACAGCGTTACAATGAGCAGTTCTTC.

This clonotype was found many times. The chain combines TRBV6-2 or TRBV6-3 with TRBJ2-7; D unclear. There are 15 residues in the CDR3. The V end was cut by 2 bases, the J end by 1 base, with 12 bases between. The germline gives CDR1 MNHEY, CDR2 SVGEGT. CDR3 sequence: CASSYGRRASYEQYF. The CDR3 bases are TGTGCCAGCAGTTACGGCAGGAGAGCTTCCTACGAGCAGTACTTC.

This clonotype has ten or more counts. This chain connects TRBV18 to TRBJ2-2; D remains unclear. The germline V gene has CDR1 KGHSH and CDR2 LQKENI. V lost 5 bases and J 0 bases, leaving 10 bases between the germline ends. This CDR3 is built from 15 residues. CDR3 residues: CASSKQLANTGELFF. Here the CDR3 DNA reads TGTGCCAGCTCAAAACAGCTTGCGAACACCGGGGAGCTGTTTTTT.

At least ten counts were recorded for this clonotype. The CDR3 region has the DNA TGTGCCAGCAGTTCTTCCGATAGCCGAGCTTTCTTT. This encodes CASSSSDSRAFF. The chain combines TRBV6-5 with TRBJ1-1; D gene ambiguous. CDR1 is MNHEY, CDR2 SVGAGI, per germline. V lost 4 bases and J lost 10, with 13 bases in between. The CDR3 has 12 residues.

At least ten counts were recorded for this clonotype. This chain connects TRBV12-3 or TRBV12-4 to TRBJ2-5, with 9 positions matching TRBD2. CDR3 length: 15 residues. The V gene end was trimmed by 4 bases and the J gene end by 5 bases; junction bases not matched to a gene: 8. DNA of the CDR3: TGTGCCAGCAGTTCCGGAGCGGGGGGTGGGGAGACCCAGTACTTC. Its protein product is CASSSGAGGGETQYF.

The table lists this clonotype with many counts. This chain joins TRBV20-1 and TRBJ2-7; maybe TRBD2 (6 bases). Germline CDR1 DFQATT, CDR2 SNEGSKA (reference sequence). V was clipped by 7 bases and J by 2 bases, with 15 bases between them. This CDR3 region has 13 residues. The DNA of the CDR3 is TGCAGTGGTGTTGGGACTGGAACCTACGAGCAGTACTTC. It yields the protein CSGVGTGTYEQYF.

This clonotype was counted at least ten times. This CDR3 is CASSGQPNTEAFF. CDR3 DNA: TGCGCCAGCAGCGGGCAGCCAAACACTGAAGCTTTCTTT. The chain uses TRBV4-3 and TRBJ1-1; D unclear. Germline CDR1 reads LGHNA; CDR2 reads YSLEER. The CDR3 has 13 amino acids. V was cut by 5 bases and J by 2 bases, with 9 bases left in between.

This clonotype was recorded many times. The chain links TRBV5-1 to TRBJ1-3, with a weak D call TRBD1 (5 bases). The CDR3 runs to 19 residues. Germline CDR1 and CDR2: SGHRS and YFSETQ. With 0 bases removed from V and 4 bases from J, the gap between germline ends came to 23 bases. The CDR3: CASSLADGAEDLSGNTIYF. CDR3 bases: TGCGCCAGCAGCTTGGCCGATGGGGCGGAGGACCTGTCCGGAAACACCATATATTTT.

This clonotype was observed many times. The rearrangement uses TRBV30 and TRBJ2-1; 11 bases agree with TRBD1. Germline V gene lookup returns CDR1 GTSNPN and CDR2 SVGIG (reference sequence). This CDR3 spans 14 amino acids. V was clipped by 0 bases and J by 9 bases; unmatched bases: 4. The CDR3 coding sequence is TGTGCCTGGAGTGTTCGGACAGGGGGCGGTGAGCAGTTCTTC. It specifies CAWSVRTGGGEQFF.

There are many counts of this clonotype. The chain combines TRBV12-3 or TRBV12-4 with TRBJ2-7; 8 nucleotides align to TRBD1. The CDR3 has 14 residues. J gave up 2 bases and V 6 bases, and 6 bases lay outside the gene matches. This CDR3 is CASRHRDRTYEQYF. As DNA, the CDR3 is TGTGCCAGCAGACACCGGGACAGGACCTACGAGCAGTACTTC.

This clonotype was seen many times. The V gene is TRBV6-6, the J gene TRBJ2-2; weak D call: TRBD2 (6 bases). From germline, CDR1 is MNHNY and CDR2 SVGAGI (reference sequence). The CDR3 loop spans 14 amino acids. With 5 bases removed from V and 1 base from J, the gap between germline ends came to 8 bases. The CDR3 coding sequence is TGTGCCAGCAGTCGGGAGAGGAACACCGGGGAGCTGTTTTTT. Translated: CASSRERNTGELFF.

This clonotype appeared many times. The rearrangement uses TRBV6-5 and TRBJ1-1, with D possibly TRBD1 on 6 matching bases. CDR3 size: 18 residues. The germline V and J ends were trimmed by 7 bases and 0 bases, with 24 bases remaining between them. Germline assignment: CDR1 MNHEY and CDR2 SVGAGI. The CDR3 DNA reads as TGTGCCAGCACCCAGGGTCGGCGGGGGGGGGCCATGAACACTGAAGCTTTCTTT. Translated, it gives CASTQGRRGGAMNTEAFF.

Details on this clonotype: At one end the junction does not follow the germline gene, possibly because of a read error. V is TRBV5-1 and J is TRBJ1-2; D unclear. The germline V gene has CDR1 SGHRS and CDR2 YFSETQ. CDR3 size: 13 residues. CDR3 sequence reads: CASSLGSNYGYTF. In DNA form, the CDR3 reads TGTGCCAGCAGCTTGGGGTCTAACTATGGCTACACCTTC.

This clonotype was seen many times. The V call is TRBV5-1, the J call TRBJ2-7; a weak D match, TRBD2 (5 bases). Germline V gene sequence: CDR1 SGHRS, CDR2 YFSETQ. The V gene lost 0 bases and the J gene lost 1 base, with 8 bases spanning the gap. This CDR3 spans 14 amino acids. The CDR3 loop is CASSLDGGSYEQYF. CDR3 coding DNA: TGCGCCAGCAGCTTGGATGGCGGGTCCTACGAGCAGTACTTC. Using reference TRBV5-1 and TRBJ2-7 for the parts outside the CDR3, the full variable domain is KAGVTQTPRYLIKTRGQQVTLSCSPISGHRSVSWYQQTPGQGLQFLFEYFSETQRNKGNFPGRFSGRQFSNSRSEMNVSTLELGDSALYLCASSLDGGSYEQYFGPGTRLTVT.

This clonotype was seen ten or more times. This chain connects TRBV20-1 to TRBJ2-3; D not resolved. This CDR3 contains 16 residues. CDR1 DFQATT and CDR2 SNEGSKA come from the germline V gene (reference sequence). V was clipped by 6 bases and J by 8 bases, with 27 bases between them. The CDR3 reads CSATPPELPGVGTQYF. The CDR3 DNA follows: TGCAGTGCCACGCCCCCGGAACTGCCCGGTGTAGGTACGCAGTATTTT.

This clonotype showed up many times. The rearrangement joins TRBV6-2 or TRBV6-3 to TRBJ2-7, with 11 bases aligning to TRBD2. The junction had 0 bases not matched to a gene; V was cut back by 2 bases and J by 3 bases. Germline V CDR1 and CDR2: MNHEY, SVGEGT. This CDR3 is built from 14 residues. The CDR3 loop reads CASSYGTSGYEQYF. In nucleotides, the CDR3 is TGTGCCAGCAGTTACGGGACTAGCGGCTACGAGCAGTACTTC.